The entry that follows covers one TCR beta chain sequence. Only in-frame clones appear in the TCRdb table, and some are missing; sequencing was by immunoSEQ multiplex PCR. The sample shows around 50,000 clones, approximately 90% of them seen only once. This entry comes from a study of PD-L1 blockade in urothelial cancer. The CDR3 loop spans 15 amino acids. CDR1 is SEHNR and CDR2 is FQNEAQ in the germline V gene (reference sequence). The V gene end was trimmed by 6 bases and the J gene end by 7 bases; junction bases not matched to a gene: 9. Time point noted: peripheral blood 6 weeks after treatment start.

The source is a man aged 55 to 70 with urothelial cancer. The specimen comprised PBMCs, sampled around atezolizumab (anti-PD-L1) treatment. The V and J genes are TRBV7-9 and TRBJ1-4, with 9 bases lining up with TRBD1. In nucleotides, the CDR3 is TGTGCCAGCAGTGCACCGGGACAGGGATTTGAAAAACTGTTTTTT. Encoded protein: CASSAPGQGFEKLFF.